These 27 T cell receptor beta chains were sequenced from one sample in a study of cytomegalovirus exposure and HLA in healthy donors. 13 Jbeta primers and 60 Vbeta primers were used for the PCR. The method was immunoSEQ multiplex PCR; TCRdb's version includes in-frame clones alone and lacks a portion of them. Of approximately 110,000 clones in the sample, over 15% were seen once. The sample taken for sequencing was PBMCs. These receptor sequences come from a woman aged 18-29 years in good health and CMV-seronegative.

This clone has just a few counts. The chain is built from TRBV9 and TRBJ2-7; a weak D match, TRBD1 (6 bases). The CDR3 extends over 14 amino acids. The V gene lost 2 bases and the J gene lost 1 base, with 10 bases spanning the gap. Germline V gene sequence: CDR1 SGDLS, CDR2 YYNGEE. CDR3 nucleotide sequence: TGTGCCAGCAGCGTCGGGACACCTTCCTACGAGCAGTACTTC. It codes for CASSVGTPSYEQYF.

This clone turned up a few times. This chain joins TRBV5-6 and TRBJ2-7; no firm D call. The germline V gene has CDR1 SGHDT and CDR2 YYEEEE. The CDR3 covers 12 residues. V was clipped by 0 bases and J by 6 bases, with 7 bases between them. As DNA, the CDR3 is TGTGCCAGCAGCTTGGGTCCGGGCGAGCAGTACTTC. It specifies CASSLGPGEQYF.

This clone was seen only a few times. J is TRBJ2-3 and V is TRBV29-1; 14 bases agree with TRBD2. CDR1 is SQVTM, CDR2 ANQGSEA, per germline. There are 15 residues in the CDR3. J lost 4 bases, V lost 4 bases, and 4 bases had no gene match. CDR3 DNA sequence: TGCAGCGTTGCGGGACTAGCGGGAGACGCAGATACGCAGTATTTT. Amino acids: CSVAGLAGDADTQYF.

This clone came up a few times. V usage is TRBV6-5 and J usage is TRBJ2-5; a weak D match, TRBD1 (5 bases). Trimming took off 2 bases at V and 5 bases at J, with 12 bases between the two ends. Germline V gene data show CDR1 as MNHEY and CDR2 as SVGAGI. The CDR3 extends over 14 amino acids. The CDR3 sequence is CASSYSQGRETQYF. The CDR3 nucleotides read TGTGCCAGCAGTTACAGCCAGGGCAGGGAGACCCAGTACTTC.

This clone was detected a few times. The V gene is TRBV19, the J gene TRBJ2-5; D ambiguous. CDR1 is LNHDA and CDR2 is SQIVND in the germline V gene (reference sequence). This CDR3 region has 14 residues. Trimming took 8 bases from V and 1 from J, leaving 14 bases between them. This chain's CDR3 is CASSRYHGQETQYF. The CDR3 DNA is TGTGCCAGTTCCCGCTATCATGGCCAAGAGACCCAGTACTTC.

This clone appeared a few times. The chain has TRBV4-1 and TRBJ1-1; D is possibly TRBD1 (6 bases). Trimming removed 1 base from V and 7 bases from J, with 10 bases in between. This CDR3 has 13 amino acids. The germline V gene has CDR1 MGHRA and CDR2 YSYEKL. As DNA, the CDR3 is TGCGCCAGCAGCCAAGCCGGGACAATTGAAGCTTTCTTT. Protein product: CASSQAGTIEAFF.

The V call is TRBV10-2, the J call TRBJ1-6; the D is unclear. The V end lost 4 bases, the J end lost 10 bases, and 17 bases lay between the germline ends. From germline, CDR1 is WSHSY and CDR2 SAAADI. The CDR3 runs 15 residues. The CDR3 protein is CASSVLGRLESPLHF. The CDR3 DNA follows: TGCGCCAGCAGTGTTCTGGGCAGGCTGGAATCACCCCTCCACTTT.

The rearrangement links TRBV10-3 to TRBJ2-2; no clear D gene. Trimming took off 10 bases at V and 7 bases at J, with 13 bases between the two ends. Germline V gene lookup returns CDR1 ENHRY and CDR2 SYGVKD. The CDR3 contains 12 residues. CDR3 in amino acids: CATVPESGELFF. The DNA for the CDR3 is TGTGCCACAGTCCCAGAAAGCGGGGAGCTGTTTTTT.

Only a few counts were recorded for this clone. The chain carries TRBV9 and TRBJ1-4, with 9 bases that match TRBD1. This CDR3 comprises 16 residues. Germline lookup yields CDR1 SGDLS and CDR2 YYNGEE. J was trimmed by 6 bases and V by 4 bases; bases with no gene match: 10. The CDR3 region is CASSPHPRTGDEKLFF. The CDR3 coding sequence is TGTGCCAGCAGCCCACATCCCAGGACAGGGGATGAAAAACTGTTTTTT.

The chain is built from TRBV19 and TRBJ2-1, with 13 bases matching TRBD2. Germline values: CDR1 LNHDA, CDR2 SQIVND (reference sequence). This CDR3 comprises 16 residues. Trimming cost V 6 bases and J 2 bases; bases outside gene matches: 4. This CDR3 reads CASSPLAGGAYNEQFF. The CDR3 nucleotides read TGTGCCAGTAGCCCACTAGCGGGAGGGGCCTACAATGAGCAGTTCTTC.

The V and J genes are TRBV7-6 and TRBJ1-4, with TRBD1 matching 7 bases. Germline V gene lookup returns CDR1 SGHVS and CDR2 FNYEAQ. This CDR3 is built from 17 residues. V shed 1 base, J shed 5 bases, and the junction held 10 bases outside the gene matches. Written as DNA, the CDR3 is TGTGCCAGCAGCTTAGGCAGGGGGTATAGTAGGAATGAAAAACTGTTTTTT. It specifies CASSLGRGYSRNEKLFF.

This rearrangement joins TRBV5-1 to TRBJ2-1; D ambiguous. Germline CDR1 is SGHRS and CDR2 is YFSETQ. The CDR3 spans 11 residues. Trimming shortened V by 0 bases and J by 8 bases, and 3 bases separated the two germline ends. This CDR3 is CASSLADEQFF. The CDR3, as DNA: TGCGCCAGCAGCTTGGCGGATGAGCAGTTCTTC.

V usage is TRBV4-1 and J usage is TRBJ1-6; unclear D gene. CDR1 and CDR2 (germline): MGHRA, YSYEKL. V shed 2 bases and J shed 8 bases, with 10 bases lying between them. CDR3 length: 14 amino acids. The chain's CDR3 is CASSQKSRDSPLHF. CDR3 nucleotides: TGCGCCAGCAGCCAAAAATCTCGGGATTCACCCCTCCACTTT.

This clone was seen more than once but under ten times. The V and J genes are TRBV2 and TRBJ2-5, with D possibly being TRBD2 (6 bases). CDR1 is SNHLY and CDR2 is FYNNEI in the germline V gene. Trimming pared 4 bases from V and 2 bases from J, leaving 8 bases between. The CDR3 sequence is 13 residues long. The CDR3 sequence is CASSGGDQETQYF. The CDR3 region has the DNA TGTGCCAGCAGTGGCGGGGATCAAGAGACCCAGTACTTC. Complete variable domain (other parts from reference TRBV2 and TRBJ2-5): EPEVTQTPSHQVTQMGQEVILRCVPISNHLYFYWYRQILGQKVEFLVSFYNNEISEKSEIFDDQFSVERPDGSNFTLKIRSTKLEDSAMYFCASSGGDQETQYFGPGTRLLVL.

The V gene is TRBV19, the J gene TRBJ2-7, with 8 positions matching TRBD2. The CDR3 length is 15 residues. Per germline, CDR1 LNHDA and CDR2 SQIVND (reference sequence). J gave up 4 bases and V 1 base, and 6 bases lay outside the gene matches. In DNA, the CDR3 is TGTGCCAGTAGTATAGGCGGGGGGCCAGGGTACGAGCAGTACTTC. Translation gives CASSIGGGPGYEQYF.

This clone has more than one count but fewer than ten. This rearrangement joins TRBV29-1 to TRBJ1-1; TRBD1 might be the D (6 bases). Germline assignment: CDR1 SQVTM and CDR2 ANQGSEA. CDR3 length: 16 residues. Here the CDR3 reads CASQGILSAMNTEAFF. The CDR3 DNA sequence: TGCGCAAGCCAGGGGATCTTAAGTGCAATGAACACTGAAGCTTTCTTT.

This clone has only a few counts. The CDR3 protein is CAWSARGQVEQYF. CDR3 nucleotide sequence: TGTGCCTGGAGTGCTAGGGGTCAGGTCGAGCAGTACTTC. This chain links TRBV30 with TRBJ2-7, with D tentatively TRBD1 (5 bases). This CDR3 is built from 13 residues. Germline V gene data show CDR1 as GTSNPN and CDR2 as SVGIG (reference sequence). V gave up 1 base and J gave up 6 bases, with 13 bases separating them.

The chain has TRBV6-1 and TRBJ2-7; the match to TRBD2 covers 8 bases. CDR3 length equals 13 residues. Losses at the gene ends were 8 bases for V and 2 bases for J; bases not matched to a gene: 5. Germline V gene lookup returns CDR1 MNHNS and CDR2 SASEGT. The CDR3 loop reads CASDRGGAYEQYF. For the CDR3, the DNA is TGTGCCAGCGACCGGGGGGGGGCCTACGAGCAGTACTTC.

The rearrangement uses TRBV6-4 and TRBJ2-3; no firm D call. Germline CDR1 reads MRHNA; CDR2 reads SNTAGT. Trimming removed 5 bases from V and 3 bases from J, with 15 bases in between. The CDR3 loop spans 15 amino acids. The CDR3 loop reads CASSLEATGTDTQYF. Here the CDR3 DNA reads TGTGCCAGCAGTTTAGAGGCTACCGGGACAGATACGCAGTATTTT.

The chain employs TRBV30 and TRBJ1-1; D might be TRBD1 (5 bases). The CDR3 consists of 12 residues. From germline, CDR1 is GTSNPN and CDR2 SVGIG (reference sequence). Deletions cut 5 bases from V and 0 bases from J, with 7 bases between. As DNA, the CDR3 is TGTGCCTGGGCGGGACTGAACACTGAAGCTTTCTTT. The encoded protein is CAWAGLNTEAFF.

This clone was counted a few times. This chain links TRBV28 with TRBJ1-5; 8 bases match TRBD1. The V gene's germline CDR1 is MDHEN and CDR2 SYDVKM. CDR3 length: 17 residues. Unmatched junction bases numbered 7, after V lost 2 bases and J lost 1 base. CDR3 bases: TGTGCCAGCAGTTTAGGGGTTGACAGGGGAAGCAATCAGCCCCAGCATTTT. Encoded protein: CASSLGVDRGSNQPQHF.

The V and J genes are TRBV28 and TRBJ1-2; D unclear. V was trimmed by 4 bases and J by 4 bases, leaving 13 bases between them. This CDR3 is 14 amino acids long. Germline CDR1 and CDR2: MDHEN and SYDVKM. CDR3 sequence (DNA): TGTGCCAGCAGTTCCCCCCAAATAGTCTATGGCTACACCTTC. This sequence encodes CASSSPQIVYGYTF.

This clone came up many times. This rearrangement joins TRBV7-8 to TRBJ1-1, with TRBD1 identical over 8 bases. V dropped 2 bases and J dropped 2; count of bases not matched to a gene: 7. The CDR3 is made up of 16 amino acids. CDR1 is SGHVS and CDR2 is FQNEAQ in the germline V gene. CDR3 nucleotide sequence: TGTGCCAGCAGCTTAAGAGACAGGGGCTCCAACACTGAAGCTTTCTTT. This encodes CASSLRDRGSNTEAFF.

The J gene is TRBJ2-4, the V gene TRBV23-1; tentatively, D is TRBD1 (6 bases). TRBV23-1 qualifies as an ORF whose function is uncertain. V shed 0 bases and J shed 6 bases, with 12 bases lying between them. The CDR3 contains 15 residues. In DNA form, the CDR3 reads TGCGCCAGCAGTCAATCGACGTGGGGGCGAAACATTCAGTACTTC. Translation: CASSQSTWGRNIQYF.

This rearrangement joins TRBV2 to TRBJ2-1, with D possibly TRBD2 on 6 matching bases. The CDR3 has 16 amino acids. With 6 bases removed from V and 0 bases from J, the gap between germline ends came to 15 bases. CDR1 is SNHLY and CDR2 is FYNNEI in the germline V gene. The CDR3 region is CASRGTSEASYNEQFF. In nucleotides, the CDR3 is TGTGCCAGCAGGGGGACTTCGGAAGCCTCCTACAATGAGCAGTTCTTC.

The chain couples TRBV5-4 to TRBJ2-3; weak D call: TRBD2 (5 bases). V dropped 9 bases and J dropped 6 bases, with 14 bases sitting between them. The CDR3 has 12 residues. Germline CDR1 reads SGHNT; CDR2 reads YYREEE (reference sequence). For the CDR3, the DNA is TGTGCCATCCGGGGTACTGGGGATACGCAGTATTTT. This gives the protein CAIRGTGDTQYF.

In its sample, this clone was seen a few times. The chain couples TRBV9 to TRBJ1-2; D is possibly TRBD1 (5 bases). CDR3 length equals 14 residues. V was trimmed by 3 bases and J by 4 bases, leaving 13 bases between them. The germline gives CDR1 SGDLS, CDR2 YYNGEE. The CDR3 DNA is TGTGCCAGCAGCGGACAGCGATCAGGCTATGGCTACACCTTC. Translated, it gives CASSGQRSGYGYTF.